The 31 T cell receptor beta chains given below trace back to one sample, sequenced in a study of blood T cell repertoires in COVID-19. Assay: immunoSEQ multiplex PCR; the TCRdb copy retains only in-frame clones and omits some. This sample has around 700,000 clones, with 70% to 90% found just once. Source material: peripheral blood. Receptor source: a woman aged 18-30 years with acute or convalescent COVID-19.

This clone was seen just once. The genes are TRBV19 and TRBJ2-1; 16 nucleotides agree with TRBD2. CDR3 length: 16 residues. Germline loops: CDR1 LNHDA, CDR2 SQIVND (reference sequence). The trim removed 6 bases at V and 10 bases at J, leaving 9 bases unmatched. The DNA for the CDR3 is TGTGCCAGTAGCGCCGGGACTAGCGGGGGGGAACACGAGCAGTTCTTC. It yields the protein CASSAGTSGGEHEQFF.

This clone was recorded only once. This chain joins TRBV7-9 and TRBJ2-4; 9 nucleotides align to TRBD1. With V trimmed by 1 base and J by 3 bases, 7 bases remained unmatched. CDR3 size: 17 residues. The germline CDR1 and CDR2 sequences are SEHNR and FQNEAQ (reference sequence). CDR3 nucleotide sequence: TGTGCCAGCAGCTTAGGGGACAGGGCCTGGGGCAAAAACATTCAGTACTTC. Its translation is CASSLGDRAWGKNIQYF.

This chain links TRBV5-4 with TRBJ2-2; 8 bases align to TRBD2. CDR3 length equals 14 residues. Unmatched junction bases numbered 6, after V lost 4 bases and J lost 7 bases. CDR1 is SGHNT and CDR2 is YYREEE in the germline V gene (reference sequence). CDR3 bases: TGTGCCAGCAGCCCGGGACTAGTTAACGGGGAGCTGTTTTTT. Amino acid sequence: CASSPGLVNGELFF.

The chain employs TRBV4-1 and TRBJ1-1, with D uncertain. This CDR3 comprises 14 residues. V lost 2 bases to trimming and J lost 1 base, with 8 bases between them. Germline V lookup: CDR1 MGHRA, CDR2 YSYEKL. The CDR3 region has the DNA TGCGCCAGCAGCCAAACGCGGGGGAACACTGAAGCTTTCTTT. Protein: CASSQTRGNTEAFF.

This clone was recorded once. The chain joins TRBV4-3 to TRBJ1-6; D possibly corresponds to TRBD1 (5 bases). Trimming cost V 4 bases and J 8 bases, with 12 bases left between them. The CDR3 length is 14 residues. The germline V gene has CDR1 LGHNA and CDR2 YSLEER. The CDR3 loop is CASSREWDYSPLHF. The CDR3 nucleotides read TGCGCCAGCAGCCGAGAGTGGGACTATTCACCCCTCCACTTT.

Points on this clone: Germline is not matched at one junction end, which may reflect a read error. The V and J genes are TRBV5-6 and TRBJ1-6; D is ambiguous. This CDR3 is built from 15 residues. Germline V lookup: CDR1 SGHDT, CDR2 YYEEEE. The CDR3 region is CASSLGRDYNSPLHF. CDR3 in DNA: TGTGCCAGCAGTTTGGGGAGGGACTATAATTCACCCCTCCACTTT. The full variable domain, its missing parts supplied by reference TRBV5-6 and TRBJ1-6, is DAGVTQSPTHLIKTRGQQVTLRCSPKSGHDTVSWYQQALGQGPQFIFQYYEEEERQRGNFPDRFSGHQFPNYSSELNVNALLLGDSALYLCASSLGRDYNSPLHFGNGTRLTVT.

V gene TRBV19 combines with J gene TRBJ2-7; 10 bases agree with TRBD1. Trimming took 7 bases from V and 2 from J; bases not matched to a gene: 8. Germline values: CDR1 LNHDA, CDR2 SQIVND (reference sequence). The length of the CDR3 is 15 residues. CDR3 residues: CASIVWDRGTYEQYF. In DNA form, the CDR3 reads TGTGCCAGTATTGTTTGGGACAGGGGTACCTACGAGCAGTACTTC.

This chain connects TRBV4-1 to TRBJ2-7, with 8 bases that match TRBD1. V trimming: 4 bases; J trimming: 3 bases; junction bases outside the gene matches: 11. Germline loops: CDR1 MGHRA, CDR2 YSYEKL. The CDR3 extends over 16 amino acids. The CDR3 nucleotides are TGCGCCAGCAGCCCACTAACCGGGACAGGCGTCTACGAGCAGTACTTC. Encoded protein: CASSPLTGTGVYEQYF.

A few counts support this clone. The J gene is TRBJ1-6, the V gene TRBV18; the D is unclear. V lost 3 bases and J lost 4, with 10 bases in between. CDR3 length: 15 amino acids. CDR1 is KGHSH and CDR2 is LQKENI in the germline V gene. CDR3 coding DNA: TGTGCCAGCTCACCCTTTCGGGGATATAATTCACCCCTCCACTTT. This sequence encodes CASSPFRGYNSPLHF.

The chain uses TRBV4-1 and TRBJ1-2, with unresolved D. The CDR3 loop spans 12 amino acids. CDR1 is MGHRA and CDR2 is YSYEKL in the germline V gene. V was cut by 0 bases and J by 7 bases, with 6 bases left in between. The CDR3 bases are TGCGCCAGCAGCCAAGACGGCGGTGGCTACACCTTC. Protein sequence: CASSQDGGGYTF.

In its sample, this clone was seen once. The CDR3 sequence: CASSHPRDRGTDTQYF. In nucleotides, the CDR3 is TGTGCCAGCAGCCACCCCCGGGACAGGGGGACAGATACGCAGTATTTT. The J gene is TRBJ2-3, the V gene TRBV7-9; 11 nucleotides align to TRBD1. CDR1 SEHNR and CDR2 FQNEAQ come from the germline V gene (reference sequence). V dropped 5 bases and J dropped 3; count of bases not matched to a gene: 7. The CDR3 contains 16 residues.

The chain couples TRBV13 to TRBJ1-2, with 8 bases lining up with TRBD1. V lost 5 bases to trimming and J lost 8 bases; unmatched junction nucleotides: 10. Germline V gene data show CDR1 as PRHDT and CDR2 as FYEKMQ (reference sequence). The CDR3 consists of 14 residues. The CDR3 reads CASSIWTGREGYTF. The DNA for the CDR3 is TGTGCCAGCAGCATATGGACAGGGAGAGAAGGCTACACCTTC.

The DNA for the CDR3 is TGCGCCAGCAGCCGAAACAGGGTACAGAACACTGAAGCTTTCTTT. Amino acids: CASSRNRVQNTEAFF. The V gene is TRBV4-3, the J gene TRBJ1-1; a weak D match, TRBD1 (6 bases). V lost 4 bases and J lost 1, with 13 bases in between. Germline-derived CDR1 and CDR2 are LGHNA and YSLEER. This CDR3 has 15 amino acids.

This clone is a singleton in its sample. This chain joins TRBV2 and TRBJ2-3, with 14 bases identical to TRBD2. This CDR3 region has 18 residues. Germline V gives CDR1 SNHLY, CDR2 FYNNEI. Trimming at V came to 8 bases and at J to 5 bases, leaving 15 bases not matched to a gene. CDR3 in DNA: TGTGCCAGCGCGCCGGGGAAGACTAGCGGGGGGGCCCGAGATACGCAGTATTTT. Translating it yields CASAPGKTSGGARDTQYF.

This clone came up once. The chain is built from TRBV3-1 (or the pseudogene TRBV3-2) and TRBJ1-1; tentative D call: TRBD1 (6 bases). Germline V CDR1 and CDR2: LGHDT, YNNKEL (reference sequence). The CDR3 contains 13 residues. V lost 0 bases and J lost 10, with 12 bases in between. CDR3 sequence (DNA): TGTGCCAGCAGCCAAGATCGTGCGGGGGCAGCTTTCTTT. As protein: CASSQDRAGAAFF.

The chain carries TRBV28 and TRBJ1-5; D not certain. Germline CDR1 MDHEN, CDR2 SYDVKM. CDR3 length: 13 amino acids. Deletions cut 5 bases from V and 0 bases from J, with 5 bases between. CDR3: CASSVNSNQPQHF. The CDR3 DNA is TGTGCCAGCAGTGTTAATAGCAATCAGCCCCAGCATTTT.

The rearrangement links TRBV6-2 or TRBV6-3 to TRBJ2-7; TRBD2 aligns across 10 bases. CDR1 is MNHEY, CDR2 SVGEGT, per germline. This CDR3 is 18 amino acids long. V shed 0 bases, J shed 0 bases, and the junction held 8 bases outside the gene matches. The CDR3 DNA reads as TGTGCCAGCAGTTACTCGGTTAGCGGGGGGTCCATCTCCTACGAGCAGTACTTC. Its translation: CASSYSVSGGSISYEQYF.

V usage is TRBV5-8 and J usage is TRBJ2-7, with 15 bases aligning to TRBD2. Germline CDR1 is SGHTS and CDR2 is YDEGEE. The CDR3 sequence is 18 residues long. V lost 4 bases, J lost 4 bases, and 12 bases stayed unmatched. The CDR3 sequence is CASSRRTSGGARKYEQYF. The CDR3 DNA follows: TGTGCCAGCAGCAGAAGGACTAGCGGGGGGGCCCGTAAATACGAGCAGTACTTC.

V gene TRBV10-3 combines with J gene TRBJ1-2, with D tentatively TRBD1 (6 bases). There are 13 residues in the CDR3. Germline CDR1 and CDR2: ENHRY and SYGVKD. With 7 bases removed from V and 3 bases from J, the gap between germline ends came to 12 bases. The CDR3, as DNA: TGTGCCATCAAACCAGGGGACGACTATGGCTACACCTTC. Translating it yields CAIKPGDDYGYTF.

V is TRBV2 and J is TRBJ2-2, with 8 bases that match TRBD2. Trimming at V came to 3 bases and at J to 7 bases, leaving 4 bases not matched to a gene. Germline CDR1 is SNHLY and CDR2 is FYNNEI. The length of the CDR3 is 14 residues. The CDR3 DNA reads TGTGCCAGCAGTGAGGAAGCGGGGGTCGGGGAGCTGTTTTTT. Translated: CASSEEAGVGELFF.

In this sample, this clone turned up a few times. The chain joins TRBV7-3 to TRBJ1-1, with 7 bases lining up with TRBD1. The CDR3 consists of 14 residues. V lost 5 bases, J lost 6 bases, and 9 bases stayed unmatched. CDR1 and CDR2 (germline): SGHTA, FQGTGA. Here the CDR3 DNA reads TGTGCCAGCAGCCCACGCACAGGGGACTCTGAAGCTTTCTTT. Translating gives CASSPRTGDSEAFF.

The rearrangement uses TRBV19 and TRBJ1-1; D is unclear. CDR1 is LNHDA, CDR2 SQIVND, per germline (reference sequence). V shed 7 bases and J shed 8 bases, with 14 bases lying between them. The CDR3 runs to 12 residues. The CDR3 bases are TGTGCCAGTACCCCCTGGGAGGGCGAAGCTTTCTTT. Translated: CASTPWEGEAFF.

The V call is TRBV5-6, the J call TRBJ1-2, with TRBD1 identical over 7 bases. CDR3 length: 13 amino acids. Germline V gene lookup returns CDR1 SGHDT and CDR2 YYEEEE. Trimming took 4 bases from V and 5 from J; bases not matched to a gene: 5. Written as DNA, the CDR3 is TGTGCCAGCAGCGAGCCCAGGGGGTATGGCTACACCTTC. This gives the protein CASSEPRGYGYTF. Complete variable domain (other parts from reference TRBV5-6 and TRBJ1-2): DAGVTQSPTHLIKTRGQQVTLRCSPKSGHDTVSWYQQALGQGPQFIFQYYEEEERQRGNFPDRFSGHQFPNYSSELNVNALLLGDSALYLCASSEPRGYGYTFGSGTRLTVV.

This chain links TRBV6-2 or TRBV6-3 with TRBJ2-3, with a possible D match to TRBD2 (6 bases). The CDR3 has 16 residues. V shed 3 bases and J shed 3 bases, with 16 bases lying between them. CDR1 is MNHEY, CDR2 SVGEGT, per germline. CDR3: CASSYPDGGGTDTQYF. In nucleotides, the CDR3 is TGTGCCAGCAGTTATCCCGACGGGGGAGGTACAGATACGCAGTATTTT.

The rearrangement links TRBV10-3 to TRBJ2-7; D is uncertain. Per germline, CDR1 ENHRY and CDR2 SYGVKD. Trimming left V 0 bases short and J 3 bases short, with 6 bases between. The CDR3 is 13 amino acids. CDR3 bases: TGTGCCATCAGTGAGTCTTTGTACTACGAGCAGTACTTC. Translating it yields CAISESLYYEQYF.

The chain links TRBV2 to TRBJ2-6; TRBD1 matches at 7 bases. V was clipped by 4 bases and J by 4 bases; unmatched bases: 10. Germline CDR1 is SNHLY and CDR2 is FYNNEI. CDR3 length: 17 amino acids. The CDR3: CASSGRGSSLGANVLTF. CDR3 sequence (DNA): TGTGCCAGCAGTGGCAGGGGGTCCTCTCTGGGGGCCAACGTCCTGACTTTC.

The chain carries TRBV29-1 and TRBJ2-7; 7 nucleotides match TRBD1. The CDR3 loop spans 15 amino acids. CDR1 is SQVTM and CDR2 is ANQGSEA in the germline V gene. The trim removed 2 bases at V and 0 bases at J, leaving 7 bases unmatched. The CDR3 DNA is TGCAGCGTTGAAATCTCCGGGACAGCCTCCTACGAGCAGTACTTC. Its protein is CSVEISGTASYEQYF.

On this clone itself: Different DNA sequences within this sample yield the same CDR3. J is TRBJ2-1 and V is TRBV7-9; D remains ambiguous. Trimming left V 5 bases short and J 7 bases short, with 6 bases between. This CDR3 has 11 amino acids. From germline, CDR1 is SEHNR and CDR2 FQNEAQ (reference sequence). CDR3 sequence reads: CASSPPNEQFF. DNA for the CDR3: TGTGCCAGCAGCCCCCCAAATGAGCAGTTCTTC.

This chain uses TRBV7-2 with TRBJ1-5; D unresolved. The CDR3 totals 14 residues. V lost 1 base to trimming and J lost 5 bases, with 9 bases between them. Germline assignment: CDR1 SGHTA and CDR2 FQGNSA. CDR3: CASSLGGEDQPQHF. In nucleotides, the CDR3 is TGTGCCAGCAGCTTAGGCGGGGAAGATCAGCCCCAGCATTTT.

The chain is built from TRBV21-1 and TRBJ2-5; TRBD1 was called by the table and not checked on the DNA. TRBV21-1 is described as a pseudogene. The CDR3 totals 15 residues. DNA of the CDR3: TGTGCCAGCAGCACCTCCGGGACAGGGAAAGAGACCCAGTACTTC. This encodes CASSTSGTGKETQYF.

The chain carries TRBV9 and TRBJ2-2; D is uncertain. There are 15 residues in the CDR3. Trimming pared 3 bases from V and 1 base from J, leaving 10 bases between. In germline, CDR1 is SGDLS, CDR2 YYNGEE. The CDR3 sequence is CASSERSVNTGELFF. For the CDR3, the DNA is TGTGCCAGCAGCGAGCGAAGCGTGAACACCGGGGAGCTGTTTTTT.